Following are 29 T cell receptor beta chains from one sample sequenced in a study of blood T cell repertoires in COVID-19. Generated by immunoSEQ multiplex PCR, the TCRdb table keeps only in-frame clones and is missing some. The data hold 150,000 or so clones, with around 84% observed a single time. The source material was PBMCs or T cells enriched from blood (not recorded which). Receptors were obtained from a woman in her forties or fifties who had been exposed to COVID-19.

The chain employs TRBV7-3 and TRBJ2-1; the D gene is possibly TRBD2 (6 bases). V was cut by 5 bases and J by 6 bases, with 11 bases left in between. CDR1 and CDR2 (germline): SGHTA, FQGTGA. The CDR3 runs to 13 residues. CDR3 residues: CASSPRGGNEQFF. Written as DNA, the CDR3 is TGTGCCAGCAGCCCCCGGGGAGGCAATGAGCAGTTCTTC.

This clone was recorded once. The rearrangement uses TRBV15 and TRBJ2-1, with a tentative D call TRBD2 (5 bases). V lost 0 bases, J lost 7 bases, and 16 bases lay in between. The CDR3 has 16 amino acids. Germline V gene data show CDR1 as LNHNV and CDR2 as YYDKDF (reference sequence). CDR3 amino acids: CATSRDGLAYVNEQFF. As DNA, the CDR3 is TGTGCCACCAGCAGAGACGGGCTAGCATACGTTAATGAGCAGTTCTTC.

In this sample, this clone turned up a few times. The chain recombines TRBV19 with TRBJ1-2, with D perhaps TRBD1 (6 bases). V lost 11 bases, J lost 6 bases, and 22 bases lay in between. CDR3 length: 14 residues. Germline V lookup: CDR1 LNHDA, CDR2 SQIVND (reference sequence). The chain's CDR3 is CASNSGAWGDGYTF. CDR3 DNA sequence: TGTGCCTCCAACTCAGGGGCATGGGGCGATGGCTACACCTTC.

A single count supports this clone. The rearrangement links TRBV4-2 to TRBJ2-7; TRBD2 matches at 8 bases. This CDR3 is 17 amino acids long. Germline values: CDR1 LGHNA, CDR2 YNFKEQ. The junction had 13 bases not matched to a gene; V was cut back by 0 bases and J by 6 bases. CDR3: CASSQETPSGRGGEQYF. CDR3 nucleotide sequence: TGTGCCAGCAGCCAAGAAACCCCCTCCGGGAGGGGAGGCGAGCAGTACTTC.

This chain uses TRBV7-9 with TRBJ1-3, with TRBD1 as a possible D gene (5 bases). The CDR3 is made up of 15 amino acids. Trimming removed 0 bases from V and 0 bases from J, with 6 bases in between. Per germline, CDR1 SEHNR and CDR2 FQNEAQ (reference sequence). The CDR3 DNA sequence: TGTGCCAGCAGCTTAGCAGACAGCTCTGGAAACACCATATATTTT. Translating gives CASSLADSSGNTIYF. The entire variable domain, with the rest obtained from reference TRBV7-9 and TRBJ1-3, is as follows: DTGVSQNPRHKITKRGQNVTFRCDPISEHNRLYWYRQTLGQGPEFLTYFQNEAQLEKSRLLSDRFSAERPKGSFSTLEIQRTEQGDSAMYLCASSLADSSGNTIYFGEGSWLTVV.

The J gene is TRBJ2-3, the V gene TRBV13; possibly TRBD2 for D (6 bases). The V end lost 4 bases, the J end lost 3 bases, and 17 bases lay between the germline ends. The CDR3 extends over 16 amino acids. From germline, CDR1 is PRHDT and CDR2 FYEKMQ (reference sequence). The CDR3: CASSSTAGLGTDTQYF. CDR3 DNA: TGTGCCAGCAGCTCAACAGCGGGCCTGGGGACAGATACGCAGTATTTT.

This clone was seen a few times. The chain joins TRBV2 to TRBJ2-7; D remains unclear. Germline V gives CDR1 SNHLY, CDR2 FYNNEI. Trimming took off 4 bases at V and 4 bases at J, with 14 bases between the two ends. The CDR3 contains 14 residues. CDR3 region: CASSVAWRRYEQYF. DNA of the CDR3: TGTGCCAGCAGTGTCGCCTGGAGACGGTACGAGCAGTACTTC. Using reference TRBV2 and TRBJ2-7 for the parts outside the CDR3, the full variable domain is EPEVTQTPSHQVTQMGQEVILRCVPISNHLYFYWYRQILGQKVEFLVSFYNNEISEKSEIFDDQFSVERPDGSNFTLKIRSTKLEDSAMYFCASSVAWRRYEQYFGPGTRLTVT.

This sequence joins TRBV12-3 or TRBV12-4 and TRBJ1-2; D possibly corresponds to TRBD1 (5 bases). This CDR3 spans 13 amino acids. V was trimmed by 6 bases and J by 4 bases, leaving 12 bases between them. The CDR3: CASSFREAYGYTF. In DNA form, the CDR3 reads TGTGCCAGCAGCTTCAGGGAGGCCTATGGCTACACCTTC.

V usage is TRBV27 and J usage is TRBJ1-1; 8 bases are a match to TRBD1. V dropped 2 bases and J dropped 4; count of bases not matched to a gene: 3. There are 14 residues in the CDR3. Germline V CDR1 and CDR2: MNHEY, SMNVEV (reference sequence). The CDR3 nucleotides read TGTGCCAGCAGTTTAAACAGGGGGAGCACTGAAGCTTTCTTT. It translates to CASSLNRGSTEAFF.

This clone came up a few times. The chain couples TRBV6-2 or TRBV6-3 to TRBJ1-1, with D possibly matching TRBD1 (6 bases). There are 15 residues in the CDR3. V was cut by 5 bases and J by 0 bases, with 13 bases left in between. Looked up from germline, CDR1 is MNHEY and CDR2 is SVGEGT. In nucleotides, the CDR3 is TGTGCCAGCAGTCGCTCGACAGGCATGAACACTGAAGCTTTCTTT. Its translation: CASSRSTGMNTEAFF.

V gene TRBV10-3 combines with J gene TRBJ2-2, with 13 bases identical to TRBD2. This CDR3 has 15 residues. Looked up from germline, CDR1 is ENHRY and CDR2 is SYGVKD. V shed 9 bases, J shed 4 bases, and the junction held 5 bases outside the gene matches. DNA for the CDR3: TGTGCCATGAGGACTAGCGGGAGTTTCACCGGGGAGCTGTTTTTT. This gives the protein CAMRTSGSFTGELFF.

The chain carries TRBV5-1 and TRBJ2-3; 8 bases fit TRBD2. Per germline, CDR1 SGHRS and CDR2 YFSETQ. The CDR3 has 14 residues. Germline trimming cut 4 bases from V and 4 bases from J; bases unmatched to any gene: 5. The CDR3 here is CASSPGTSADTQYF. CDR3 sequence (DNA): TGCGCCAGCAGCCCGGGGACTAGTGCAGATACGCAGTATTTT. The complete variable domain, with remaining parts taken from reference TRBV5-1 and TRBJ2-3, reads KAGVTQTPRYLIKTRGQQVTLSCSPISGHRSVSWYQQTPGQGLQFLFEYFSETQRNKGNFPGRFSGRQFSNSRSEMNVSTLELGDSALYLCASSPGTSADTQYFGPGTRLTVL.

This clone was seen a single time. The V and J genes are TRBV9 and TRBJ2-1, with 8 bases aligning to TRBD2. The CDR3 runs to 16 residues. The V segment lost 4 bases and the J segment 2 bases; nucleotides outside the gene matches: 8. Per germline, CDR1 SGDLS and CDR2 YYNGEE. The DNA for the CDR3 is TGTGCCAGCAGCCCCCCCACGGGAGGGGCCTACAATGAGCAGTTCTTC. As protein: CASSPPTGGAYNEQFF. The full variable domain, rest sourced from reference TRBV9 and TRBJ2-1, is DSGVTQTPKHLITATGQRVTLRCSPRSGDLSVYWYQQSLDQGLQFLIQYYNGEERAKGNILERFSAQQFPDLHSELNLSSLELGDSALYFCASSPPTGGAYNEQFFGPGTRLTVL.

V is TRBV12-5 and J is TRBJ1-1; D not resolved. The V gene's germline CDR1 is LGHNT and CDR2 FRNRAP. This CDR3 region has 11 residues. Trimming shortened V by 7 bases and J by 3 bases, and 6 bases separated the two germline ends. This CDR3 is CASEGDTEAFF. CDR3 nucleotides: TGTGCTAGTGAAGGAGACACTGAAGCTTTCTTT.

This chain connects TRBV12-5 to TRBJ1-3; D not resolved. V was cut by 0 bases and J by 0 bases, with 15 bases left in between. The CDR3 consists of 18 residues. Per germline, CDR1 LGHNT and CDR2 FRNRAP. CDR3 nucleotide sequence: TGTGCTAGTGGTTTGGTATTGTCTTCGGAGAGCTCTGGAAACACCATATATTTT. Translation: CASGLVLSSESSGNTIYF.

The CDR3 nucleotides read TGTGCCAGCAGCTTAGCGCAGGGGGGCACAGATACGCAGTATTTT. This gives the protein CASSLAQGGTDTQYF. The chain carries TRBV11-3 and TRBJ2-3; 7 nucleotides align to TRBD1. The CDR3 has 15 amino acids. Trimming cost V 1 base and J 1 base; bases outside gene matches: 2. Germline V CDR1 and CDR2: SGHNT, YENEEA.

CDR3 amino acids: CASSLGRGYPTGNTIYF. The CDR3 nucleotides are TGTGCCAGCAGCTTAGGGCGGGGGTACCCCACTGGAAACACCATATATTTT. The chain recombines TRBV7-2 with TRBJ1-3; maybe TRBD1 (5 bases). This CDR3 region has 17 residues. Germline CDR1 reads SGHTA; CDR2 reads FQGNSA. Deletions cut 1 base from V and 2 bases from J, with 15 bases between.

V and J are TRBV6-6 and TRBJ2-7, with TRBD2 matching over 8 bases. V was pared by 3 bases and J by 4 bases, with 5 bases of the junction left unmatched. The CDR3 has 14 amino acids. Germline V CDR1 and CDR2: MNHNY, SVGAGI (reference sequence). CDR3 region: CASSYLAGSYEQYF. The DNA for the CDR3 is TGTGCCAGCAGTTATCTAGCGGGTTCTTACGAGCAGTACTTC.

V is TRBV30 and J is TRBJ2-5, with 7 positions matching TRBD1. In germline, CDR1 is GTSNPN, CDR2 SVGIG (reference sequence). V shed 3 bases and J 2 bases; nucleotides not matched to a gene: 6. The CDR3 totals 14 residues. The CDR3, as DNA: TGTGCCTGGAGCCGTAGACAGGGACAAGAGACCCAGTACTTC. Translated, it gives CAWSRRQGQETQYF.

V gene TRBV9 combines with J gene TRBJ1-1; D is unclear. Germline V gives CDR1 SGDLS, CDR2 YYNGEE. Deletions cut 4 bases from V and 0 bases from J, with 10 bases between. The CDR3 contains 14 residues. CDR3 loop: CASSTRDVNTEAFF. DNA of the CDR3: TGTGCCAGCAGCACCCGAGATGTGAACACTGAAGCTTTCTTT.

The genes are TRBV9 and TRBJ2-3; unclear D gene. The CDR3 length is 12 residues. The germline CDR1 and CDR2 sequences are SGDLS and YYNGEE. V was pared by 2 bases and J by 1 base, with 2 bases between. The DNA for the CDR3 is TGTGCCAGCAGCGTCGGCACAGATACGCAGTATTTT. Its protein product is CASSVGTDTQYF.

V and J are TRBV10-1 and TRBJ2-1; D unclear. With 0 bases removed from V and 6 bases from J, the gap between germline ends came to 6 bases. The CDR3 sequence is 13 residues long. Per germline, CDR1 WNHNN and CDR2 SYGVQD (reference sequence). The CDR3 region is CASSESSGNEQFF. In nucleotides, the CDR3 is TGCGCCAGCAGTGAGTCTTCCGGCAATGAGCAGTTCTTC.

The genes are TRBV12-3 or TRBV12-4 and TRBJ1-3; D ambiguous. V dropped 2 bases and J dropped 7 bases, with 3 bases sitting between them. This CDR3 has 11 residues. The CDR3 DNA is TGTGCCAGCAGTTTACGGAACACCATATATTTT. Translating gives CASSLRNTIYF.

This sequence joins TRBV6-2 or TRBV6-3 and TRBJ2-1, with D tentatively TRBD2 (7 bases). Between the trimmed V and J ends, which lost 0 bases and 4 bases, there was a span of 10 bases. The length of the CDR3 is 15 residues. The germline CDR1 and CDR2 sequences are MNHEY and SVGEGT. The CDR3 sequence: CASSYSAGAYNEQFF. The CDR3, as DNA: TGTGCCAGCAGTTACTCGGCGGGGGCTTACAATGAGCAGTTCTTC.

This chain links TRBV11-1 with TRBJ1-6; the D is unclear. Germline-derived CDR1 and CDR2 are SGHAT and FQDESV (reference sequence). V was shortened by 2 bases and J by 7 bases, with 12 bases between the two germline ends. There are 15 residues in the CDR3. DNA of the CDR3: TGTGCCAGCAGCTTATCGTGGGCAGGAAATTCACCCCTCCACTTT. This sequence encodes CASSLSWAGNSPLHF.

The genes are TRBV27 and TRBJ1-2; TRBD1 is a possible D gene (6 bases). Germline-derived CDR1 and CDR2 are MNHEY and SMNVEV (reference sequence). The CDR3 is 14 amino acids. Trimming took off 3 bases at V and 4 bases at J, with 12 bases between the two ends. The CDR3 DNA sequence: TGTGCCAGCAGTTTCGGGGGGGACACCTATGGCTACACCTTC. Its protein product is CASSFGGDTYGYTF.

The rearrangement joins TRBV9 to TRBJ1-6; D may be TRBD1 (6 bases). This CDR3 has 15 residues. The V gene lost 0 bases and the J gene lost 5 bases, with 9 bases spanning the gap. Germline values: CDR1 SGDLS, CDR2 YYNGEE. In DNA form, the CDR3 reads TGTGCCAGCAGCGTAGAACAGGGAGATAATTCACCCCTCCACTTT. Amino acid sequence: CASSVEQGDNSPLHF.

The rearrangement joins TRBV5-6 to TRBJ1-2, with 8 positions matching TRBD1. Germline CDR1 is SGHDT and CDR2 is YYEEEE. With 2 bases clipped from V and 2 bases from J, the junction kept 5 bases outside the gene matches. The CDR3 extends over 15 amino acids. Here the CDR3 DNA reads TGTGCCAGCAGCTTCAAACAGGGGGTCAACTATGGCTACACCTTC. Amino acid sequence: CASSFKQGVNYGYTF.

The V call is TRBV23-1, the J call TRBJ2-7; 13 nucleotides agree with TRBD2. TRBV23-1 is an ORF, and what it does is uncertain. This CDR3 spans 17 amino acids. The V and J ends lost 3 bases and 2 bases, in that order; junction bases with no gene match: 7. Written as DNA, the CDR3 is TGCGCCAGCAGTCATCGGACTAGCGGGAGAGGCACCTACGAGCAGTACTTC. This encodes CASSHRTSGRGTYEQYF.